The 18 T cell receptor beta chains below all came from one sample that was sequenced in a study of T cell responses to AZD1222 COVID-19 vaccine. Generated by immunoSEQ multiplex PCR, the TCRdb table keeps only in-frame clones and is missing some. The sample lists some 150,000 clones, around 92% occurring once. The sample consisted of peripheral blood, taken on day 0 of AZD1222 vaccination. Every receptor here comes from an adult in good health.

The table lists this clone with a count of one. The J gene is TRBJ1-2, the V gene TRBV28; 7 bases align to TRBD1. J was trimmed by 4 bases and V by 5 bases; bases with no gene match: 7. Germline lookup yields CDR1 MDHEN and CDR2 SYDVKM. The length of the CDR3 is 14 residues. CDR3 coding DNA: TGTGCCAGCAGTGCCGGGACAGCCGCCTATGGCTACACCTTC. Its translation: CASSAGTAAYGYTF.

This chain links TRBV5-1 with TRBJ1-3; D gene ambiguous. This CDR3 comprises 12 residues. Deletions cut 4 bases from V and 1 base from J, with 3 bases between. Germline lookup yields CDR1 SGHRS and CDR2 YFSETQ. CDR3 residues: CASSGSGNTIYF. In DNA form, the CDR3 reads TGCGCCAGCAGCGGTTCTGGAAACACCATATATTTT.

J is TRBJ2-1 and V is TRBV7-2; D ambiguous. The V end was cut by 5 bases, the J end by 8 bases, with 7 bases between. The CDR3 runs 11 residues. The germline gives CDR1 SGHTA, CDR2 FQGNSA. This CDR3 reads CASSMGDEQFF. The CDR3, as DNA: TGTGCCAGCAGCATGGGCGATGAGCAGTTCTTC. The full variable domain, in which reference TRBV7-2 and TRBJ2-1 provide the parts outside the CDR3, is GAGVSQSPSNKVTEKGKDVELRCDPISGHTALYWYRQSLGQGLEFLIYFQGNSAPDKSGLPSDRFSAERTGGSVSTLTIQRTQQEDSAVYLCASSMGDEQFFGPGTRLTVL.

The J gene is TRBJ2-5, the V gene TRBV2, with 9 bases identical to TRBD2. Germline V lookup: CDR1 SNHLY, CDR2 FYNNEI. V shed 5 bases and J 5 bases; nucleotides not matched to a gene: 6. This CDR3 comprises 14 residues. The CDR3 sequence: CASSLRGGPETQYF. Here the CDR3 DNA reads TGTGCCAGCAGTTTGCGGGGGGGGCCCGAGACCCAGTACTTC.

The chain joins TRBV18 to TRBJ1-2, with TRBD1 identical over 7 bases. There are 13 residues in the CDR3. Germline V CDR1 and CDR2: KGHSH, LQKENI. V lost 6 bases and J lost 5; bases outside the gene matches: 6. CDR3 DNA sequence: TGTGCCAGCTCGCACGGGACAGATTATGGCTACACCTTC. Translation: CASSHGTDYGYTF.

There are a few counts of this clone. The chain links TRBV7-9 to TRBJ1-2; D perhaps matches TRBD1 (5 bases). Per the germline V gene, CDR1 is SEHNR and CDR2 is FQNEAQ (reference sequence). Trimming stripped 3 bases from V and 8 bases from J, with 19 bases between. This CDR3 has 15 residues. The CDR3 region is CASSLTGGIVEGYTF. The CDR3 DNA reads TGTGCCAGCAGCTTGACTGGGGGGATCGTCGAGGGCTACACCTTC. The whole variable domain, remainder taken from reference TRBV7-9 and TRBJ1-2, is DTGVSQNPRHKITKRGQNVTFRCDPISEHNRLYWYRQTLGQGPEFLTYFQNEAQLEKSRLLSDRFSAERPKGSFSTLEIQRTEQGDSAMYLCASSLTGGIVEGYTFGSGTRLTVV.

The chain has TRBV3-1 (or the pseudogene TRBV3-2) and TRBJ1-2; D possibly corresponds to TRBD1 (6 bases). The CDR3 loop spans 14 amino acids. Germline-derived CDR1 and CDR2 are LGHDT and YNNKEL (reference sequence). V was pared by 4 bases and J by 3 bases, with 12 bases between. CDR3 DNA: TGTGCCAGCAGCCCAGGGGTGCGGTACTATGGCTACACCTTC. Encoded protein: CASSPGVRYYGYTF.

This rearrangement joins TRBV2 to TRBJ1-3; 9 bases align to TRBD1. V gave up 5 bases and J gave up 8 bases; unmatched junction bases: 10. Germline values: CDR1 SNHLY, CDR2 FYNNEI. CDR3 length: 15 amino acids. CDR3 region: CASSPLGQGLYTIYF. The DNA for the CDR3 is TGTGCCAGCAGTCCCTTGGGACAGGGTCTCTACACCATATATTTT. Together with reference TRBV2 and TRBJ1-3, the CDR3 gives the full variable domain: EPEVTQTPSHQVTQMGQEVILRCVPISNHLYFYWYRQILGQKVEFLVSFYNNEISEKSEIFDDQFSVERPDGSNFTLKIRSTKLEDSAMYFCASSPLGQGLYTIYFGEGSWLTVV.

The CDR3 DNA reads as TGTGCCAGCAGCTTGGTCAGAGAAGAGACCCAGTACTTC. It translates to CASSLVREETQYF. The chain joins TRBV5-4 to TRBJ2-5; no clear D. This CDR3 has 13 amino acids. The germline V gene has CDR1 SGHNT and CDR2 YYREEE (reference sequence). Trimming removed 0 bases from V and 3 bases from J, with 6 bases in between.

This chain connects TRBV28 to TRBJ1-2; D not resolved. The germline gives CDR1 MDHEN, CDR2 SYDVKM. This CDR3 region has 12 residues. With 2 bases removed from V and 4 bases from J, the gap between germline ends came to 5 bases. CDR3: CASSLKSYGYTF. DNA of the CDR3: TGTGCCAGCAGTTTAAAAAGCTATGGCTACACCTTC.

CDR3: CASSLVQGRTDTQYF. As DNA, the CDR3 is TGCGCCAGCAGCCTTGTCCAGGGTAGGACAGATACGCAGTATTTT. The rearrangement uses TRBV4-3 and TRBJ2-3; weak D call: TRBD1 (5 bases). V shed 4 bases and J shed 3 bases, with 14 bases lying between them. This CDR3 has 15 residues. The germline CDR1 and CDR2 sequences are LGHNA and YSLEER.

This chain links TRBV10-1 with TRBJ2-1; unclear D gene. The germline gives CDR1 WNHNN, CDR2 SYGVQD (reference sequence). The CDR3 totals 12 residues. V was cut by 3 bases and J by 7 bases, with 7 bases left in between. CDR3 DNA: TGCGCCAGCAGTGACCTCCGGAATGAGCAGTTCTTC. Its protein is CASSDLRNEQFF.

The V and J genes are TRBV19 and TRBJ1-2; 7 bases are shared with TRBD1. CDR1 LNHDA and CDR2 SQIVND come from the germline V gene (reference sequence). Trimming at V came to 6 bases and at J to 3 bases, leaving 7 bases not matched to a gene. The CDR3 loop spans 14 amino acids. Here the CDR3 reads CASRAQGEDYGYTF. CDR3 nucleotides: TGTGCCAGTAGGGCGCAGGGGGAGGACTATGGCTACACCTTC.

This rearrangement joins TRBV7-3 to TRBJ2-3; 10 bases fit TRBD2. The V and J ends lost 5 bases and 4 bases, in that order; junction bases with no gene match: 9. The CDR3 length is 16 residues. Germline CDR1 SGHTA, CDR2 FQGTGA. CDR3 in DNA: TGTGCCAGCAGCCGTGGCGGGACTAGCGTTCCAGATACGCAGTATTTT. Its protein product is CASSRGGTSVPDTQYF. Full variable domain (outside the CDR3, taken from reference TRBV7-3 and TRBJ2-3): GAGVSQTPSNKVTEKGKYVELRCDPISGHTALYWYRQSLGQGPEFLIYFQGTGAADDSGLPNDRFFAVRPEGSVSTLKIQRTERGDSAVYLCASSRGGTSVPDTQYFGPGTRLTVL.

The chain uses TRBV11-2 and TRBJ2-6; possibly TRBD1 for D (6 bases). Germline lookup yields CDR1 SGHAT and CDR2 FQNNGV. The V and J ends lost 3 bases and 2 bases respectively, with 8 bases between them. This CDR3 has 15 amino acids. CDR3 nucleotides: TGTGCCAGCAGCTTGTCAGGGGCTGGGGCCAACGTCCTGACTTTC. It translates to CASSLSGAGANVLTF.

This sequence joins TRBV2 and TRBJ2-3; 7 nucleotides match TRBD1. The CDR3 totals 12 residues. The germline V gene has CDR1 SNHLY and CDR2 FYNNEI. CDR3 amino acids: CATGTDTDTQYF. The CDR3 DNA reads as TGTGCGACCGGGACAGACACAGATACGCAGTATTTT.

The chain links TRBV12-5 to TRBJ1-5; possible D gene TRBD1, 5 bases. The CDR3 length is 15 residues. V was shortened by 3 bases and J by 5 bases, with 14 bases between the two germline ends. Per germline, CDR1 LGHNT and CDR2 FRNRAP. The CDR3 protein is CASGLQIGAHQPQHF. The CDR3 nucleotides read TGTGCTAGTGGTTTACAAATCGGGGCCCATCAGCCCCAGCATTTT.

This rearrangement joins TRBV6-5 to TRBJ1-1; 7 bases agree with TRBD1. This CDR3 is built from 14 residues. The J segment lost 5 bases and the V segment lost 8 bases, leaving 11 bases of the junction unmatched. Germline-derived CDR1 and CDR2 are MNHEY and SVGAGI. This CDR3 reads CASVRYRGRTEAFF. CDR3 coding DNA: TGTGCCAGCGTAAGATACAGGGGCAGGACTGAAGCTTTCTTT.